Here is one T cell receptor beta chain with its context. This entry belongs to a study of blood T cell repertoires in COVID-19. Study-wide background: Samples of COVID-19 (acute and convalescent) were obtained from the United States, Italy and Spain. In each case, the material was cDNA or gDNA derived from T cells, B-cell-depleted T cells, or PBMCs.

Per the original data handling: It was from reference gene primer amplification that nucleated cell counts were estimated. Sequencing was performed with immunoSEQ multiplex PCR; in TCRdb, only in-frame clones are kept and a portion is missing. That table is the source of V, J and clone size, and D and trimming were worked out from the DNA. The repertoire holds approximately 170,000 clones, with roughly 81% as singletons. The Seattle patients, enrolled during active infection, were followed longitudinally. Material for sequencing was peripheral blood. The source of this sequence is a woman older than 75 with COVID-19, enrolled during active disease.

CDR3: CASSLRDRFRDEQYF. CDR3 in DNA: TGTGCCAGCTCACTCCGGGACAGATTCAGGGACGAGCAGTACTTC. V and J are TRBV18 and TRBJ2-7; 7 bases are shared with TRBD1. The V segment lost 4 bases and the J segment 5 bases; nucleotides outside the gene matches: 11. Germline V gene sequence: CDR1 KGHSH, CDR2 LQKENI. The CDR3 extends over 15 amino acids.